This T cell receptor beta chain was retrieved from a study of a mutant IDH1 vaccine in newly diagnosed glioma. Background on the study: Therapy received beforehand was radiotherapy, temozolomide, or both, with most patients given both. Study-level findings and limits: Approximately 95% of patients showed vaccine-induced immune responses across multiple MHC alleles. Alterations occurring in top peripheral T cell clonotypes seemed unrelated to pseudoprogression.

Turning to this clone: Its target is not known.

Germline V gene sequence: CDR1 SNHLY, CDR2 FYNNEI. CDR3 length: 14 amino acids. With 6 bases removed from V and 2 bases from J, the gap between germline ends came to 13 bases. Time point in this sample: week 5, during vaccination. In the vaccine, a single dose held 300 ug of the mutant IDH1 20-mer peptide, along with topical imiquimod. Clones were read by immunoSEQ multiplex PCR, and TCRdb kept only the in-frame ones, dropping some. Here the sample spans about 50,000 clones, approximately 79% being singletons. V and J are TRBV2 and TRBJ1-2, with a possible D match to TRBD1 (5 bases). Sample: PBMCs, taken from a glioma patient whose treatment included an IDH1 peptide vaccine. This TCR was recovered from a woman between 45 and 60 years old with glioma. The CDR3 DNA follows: TGTGCCAGCAGCGATGGGGGTTCCAACTATGGCTACACCTTC. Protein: CASSDGGSNYGYTF.